Below are 27 T cell receptor beta chains sequenced from a single sample in a study of early stage breast cancer tumors. Here immunoSEQ multiplex PCR was the method, and the copy in TCRdb shows in-frame clones only, minus some. Found here are approximately 31,000 clones, 60% to 80% of them singletons; the top ten hold around 9.1%. Source material: breast tumor tissue. The receptor set was obtained from a person aged 25 to 40 with breast cancer.

The chain has TRBV7-7 and TRBJ2-2, with 9 bases aligning to TRBD1. Germline V lookup: CDR1 SSHAT, CDR2 FNYEAQ (reference sequence). V was clipped by 5 bases and J by 0 bases; unmatched bases: 4. This CDR3 is 16 amino acids long. The CDR3 nucleotides are TGTGCCAGCAGCCAAACAGGGGGCCCGAACACCGGGGAGCTGTTTTTT. This translates into CASSQTGGPNTGELFF.

The rearrangement joins TRBV6-5 to TRBJ1-1; D gene ambiguous. Germline V gene lookup returns CDR1 MNHEY and CDR2 SVGAGI. The CDR3 extends over 12 amino acids. The V end was cut by 9 bases, the J end by 0 bases, with 8 bases between. CDR3: CASQHVNTEAFF. The DNA for the CDR3 is TGTGCCAGTCAACACGTGAACACTGAAGCTTTCTTT.

This clone qualifies as medium-sized. This chain uses TRBV9 with TRBJ2-6; 13 nucleotides agree with TRBD2. Unmatched junction bases numbered 8, after V lost 4 bases and J lost 4 bases. Per the germline V gene, CDR1 is SGDLS and CDR2 is YYNGEE. There are 18 residues in the CDR3. The chain's CDR3 is CASSPQLAGGPGANVLTF. The DNA of the CDR3 is TGTGCCAGCAGCCCACAACTAGCGGGAGGGCCCGGGGCCAACGTCCTGACTTTC.

The chain recombines TRBV6-4 with TRBJ2-7; D ambiguous. This CDR3 spans 14 amino acids. Germline V gives CDR1 MRHNA, CDR2 SNTAGT. Trimming stripped 3 bases from V and 2 bases from J, with 11 bases between. CDR3 nucleotides: TGTGCCAGCAGTGAGGACGCCTTCCCCTACGAGCAGTACTTC. Its protein is CASSEDAFPYEQYF.

The J gene is TRBJ2-5, the V gene TRBV29-1; 8 bases align to TRBD2. Germline values: CDR1 SQVTM, CDR2 ANQGSEA. Germline trimming cut 6 bases from V and 0 bases from J; bases unmatched to any gene: 3. This CDR3 region has 13 residues. As DNA, the CDR3 is TGCAGCGTCGGGGGGGGGTACCAAGAGACCCAGTACTTC. It specifies CSVGGGYQETQYF.

V gene TRBV4-2 combines with J gene TRBJ2-2, with TRBD2 matching 10 bases. The CDR3 has 16 amino acids. J gave up 5 bases and V 4 bases, and 7 bases lay outside the gene matches. In germline, CDR1 is LGHNA, CDR2 YNFKEQ. CDR3 bases: TGTGCCAGCAGCCTGAATCCGGGACTAGCGACCGGGGAGCTGTTTTTT. This gives the protein CASSLNPGLATGELFF.

The chain recombines TRBV9 with TRBJ2-3; the D is unclear. The germline CDR1 and CDR2 sequences are SGDLS and YYNGEE. The CDR3 extends over 12 amino acids. V was shortened by 1 base and J by 4 bases, with 4 bases between the two germline ends. The DNA of the CDR3 is TGTGCCAGCAGCGTAAGTGCAGATACGCAGTATTTT. Its translation is CASSVSADTQYF.

The rearrangement uses TRBV7-2 and TRBJ2-3, with D unclear. CDR3 length: 15 residues. The germline V gene has CDR1 SGHTA and CDR2 FQGNSA. Between the trimmed V and J ends, which lost 5 bases and 3 bases, there was a span of 15 bases. CDR3 bases: TGTGCCAGCAGCCCCACGAACAGACCTACAGATACGCAGTATTTT. Protein product: CASSPTNRPTDTQYF.

This chain connects TRBV29-1 to TRBJ1-1; 7 nucleotides line up with TRBD1. The CDR3 totals 14 residues. Germline CDR1 SQVTM, CDR2 ANQGSEA. Germline trimming cut 7 bases from V and 11 bases from J; bases unmatched to any gene: 19. CDR3 amino acids: CSAEAGQVSPSAFF. In DNA, the CDR3 is TGCAGCGCCGAAGCCGGACAGGTGAGCCCTAGCGCTTTCTTT. The complete variable domain, with remaining parts taken from reference TRBV29-1 and TRBJ1-1, reads SAVISQKPSRDICQRGTSLTIQCQVDSQVTMMFWYRQQPGQSLTLIATANQGSEATYESGFVIDKFPISRPNLTFSTLTVSNMSPEDSSIYLCSAEAGQVSPSAFFGQGTRLTVV.

The chain has TRBV7-9 and TRBJ1-5; weak D call: TRBD1 (5 bases). This CDR3 comprises 15 residues. With 3 bases removed from V and 5 bases from J, the gap between germline ends came to 14 bases. Germline CDR1 and CDR2: SEHNR and FQNEAQ (reference sequence). CDR3 nucleotides: TGTGCCAGCAGCTTTTACGGGGGAATAGATCAGCCCCAGCATTTT. It encodes CASSFYGGIDQPQHF.

The rearrangement joins TRBV5-3 to TRBJ2-1, with D uncertain. TRBV5-3 is treated as an ORF (open reading frame) with a function not yet certain. The V end lost 0 bases, the J end lost 0 bases, and 10 bases lay between the germline ends. The CDR3 runs to 16 residues. CDR3 coding DNA: TGTGCCAGAAGCTTGGAACTTTTAAGCTCCTACAATGAGCAGTTCTTC. It is translated as CARSLELLSSYNEQFF.

Only a few counts were recorded for this clone. The V call is TRBV5-1, the J call TRBJ1-2; TRBD1 aligns across 12 bases. The V and J ends lost 4 bases and 0 bases, in that order; junction bases with no gene match: 7. This CDR3 comprises 17 residues. Germline lookup yields CDR1 SGHRS and CDR2 YFSETQ. The CDR3 here is CASSTGTGGLANYGYTF. CDR3 nucleotide sequence: TGCGCCAGCAGCACCGGGACAGGGGGCCTGGCTAACTATGGCTACACCTTC.

The chain uses TRBV7-2 and TRBJ1-2; 7 bases agree with TRBD1. The germline gives CDR1 SGHTA, CDR2 FQGNSA. Trimming removed 1 base from V and 4 bases from J; junction bases left unmatched: 9. This CDR3 contains 16 residues. This chain's CDR3 is CASSLGNTGVSYGYTF. In nucleotides, the CDR3 is TGTGCCAGCAGCTTAGGAAATACAGGGGTGAGCTATGGCTACACCTTC. Using reference TRBV7-2 and TRBJ1-2 for the parts outside the CDR3, the full variable domain is GAGVSQSPSNKVTEKGKDVELRCDPISGHTALYWYRQSLGQGLEFLIYFQGNSAPDKSGLPSDRFSAERTGGSVSTLTIQRTQQEDSAVYLCASSLGNTGVSYGYTFGSGTRLTVV.

This chain connects TRBV5-5 to TRBJ2-1, with D perhaps matching TRBD2 (5 bases). The CDR3 loop spans 15 amino acids. CDR1 and CDR2 from the germline V gene are SGHKS and YYEKEE (reference sequence). Trimming removed 4 bases at V and 6 bases at J, with 17 bases between. This chain's CDR3 is CASSQDRTETNEQFF. CDR3 DNA: TGTGCCAGCAGCCAAGATAGGACTGAGACCAATGAGCAGTTCTTC.

The chain carries TRBV9 and TRBJ2-1; D possibly uses TRBD1 or TRBD2 (6 bases each). The V gene's germline CDR1 is SGDLS and CDR2 YYNGEE. Deletions cut 0 bases from V and 5 bases from J, with 15 bases between. The CDR3 covers 16 residues. The chain's CDR3 is CASSVGGGRGHNEQFF. CDR3 nucleotide sequence: TGTGCCAGCAGCGTAGGTGGGGGACGGGGGCACAATGAGCAGTTCTTC.

There are a few counts of this clone. The rearrangement joins TRBV4-2 to TRBJ2-7, with TRBD2 identical over 8 bases. V was pared by 2 bases and J by 0 bases, with 3 bases of the junction left unmatched. The length of the CDR3 is 15 residues. The germline V gene has CDR1 LGHNA and CDR2 YNFKEQ. The CDR3 sequence is CASSQPGRASYEQYF. The CDR3 region has the DNA TGTGCCAGCAGCCAACCCGGGAGGGCCTCCTACGAGCAGTACTTC.

The rearrangement uses TRBV5-1 and TRBJ2-1; 8 bases agree with TRBD2. This CDR3 spans 14 amino acids. Germline loops: CDR1 SGHRS, CDR2 YFSETQ. With V trimmed by 0 bases and J by 8 bases, 4 bases remained unmatched. Here the CDR3 DNA reads TGCGCCAGCAGCTTGGACGGGAGGGTGGATGAGCAGTTCTTC. The encoded protein is CASSLDGRVDEQFF.

This clone was seen only a few times. V gene TRBV7-9 combines with J gene TRBJ2-1; TRBD1 might be the D (5 bases). V lost 5 bases and J 2 bases, leaving 16 bases between the germline ends. Germline V gene sequence: CDR1 SEHNR, CDR2 FQNEAQ (reference sequence). This CDR3 has 16 amino acids. In nucleotides, the CDR3 is TGTGCCAGCAGCGCTCAGGGTGAAGGCCCCTACAATGAGCAGTTCTTC. Protein: CASSAQGEGPYNEQFF.

The CDR3: CASSLSVQGSYGYTF. DNA for the CDR3: TGTGCCAGCAGTTTATCGGTCCAGGGGAGCTATGGCTACACCTTC. The rearrangement uses TRBV27 and TRBJ1-2; possibly TRBD1 for D (6 bases). The V gene's germline CDR1 is MNHEY and CDR2 SMNVEV (reference sequence). This CDR3 is built from 15 residues. V lost 0 bases and J 4 bases, leaving 12 bases between the germline ends.

V usage is TRBV5-1 and J usage is TRBJ1-6; D is undetermined. Trimming removed 1 base at V and 9 bases at J, with 14 bases between. CDR3 length equals 15 residues. CDR1 is SGHRS, CDR2 YFSETQ, per germline. CDR3 coding DNA: TGCGCCAGCAGCTTGCGGTCCCCGACAAGTTCACCCCTCCACTTT. It encodes CASSLRSPTSSPLHF.

The genes are TRBV7-3 and TRBJ2-3; weak D call: TRBD1 (6 bases). V shed 4 bases and J shed 6 bases, with 14 bases lying between them. Looked up from germline, CDR1 is SGHTA and CDR2 is FQGTGA. The CDR3 contains 14 residues. The CDR3, as DNA: TGTGCCAGCAGCTCAGGACTCCAGGGGGATACGCAGTATTTT. This translates into CASSSGLQGDTQYF.

The J gene is TRBJ1-4, the V gene TRBV6-6; the D is unclear. CDR3 length: 15 residues. V shed 4 bases and J shed 3 bases, with 12 bases lying between them. Germline-derived CDR1 and CDR2 are MNHNY and SVGAGI (reference sequence). The CDR3 coding sequence is TGTGCCAGCAGTTTGGACCGTCGCTCTAATGAAAAACTGTTTTTT. The encoded protein is CASSLDRRSNEKLFF.

The DNA of the CDR3 is TGCGCCAGCAGCCAAGCCGGGACTTCCTTAATCAATGAGCAGTTCTTC. Protein sequence: CASSQAGTSLINEQFF. V usage is TRBV4-1 and J usage is TRBJ2-1; the D gene is possibly TRBD2 (6 bases). CDR1 is MGHRA and CDR2 is YSYEKL in the germline V gene. Deletions cut 1 base from V and 6 bases from J, with 16 bases between. This CDR3 has 16 amino acids.

This sequence joins TRBV18 and TRBJ1-5; weak D call: TRBD1 (5 bases). Germline loops: CDR1 KGHSH, CDR2 LQKENI. The CDR3 sequence is 15 residues long. Trimming cost V 6 bases and J 6 bases, with 18 bases left between them. CDR3 sequence: CASSRPGGESQPQHF. The CDR3 nucleotides read TGTGCCAGCTCCCGCCCGGGGGGGGAGAGTCAGCCCCAGCATTTT. The variable domain in full, with the rest retrieved from reference TRBV18 and TRBJ1-5, is NAGVMQNPRHLVRRRGQEARLRCSPMKGHSHVYWYRQLPEEGLKFMVYLQKENIIDESGMPKERFSAEFPKEGPSILRIQQVVRGDSAAYFCASSRPGGESQPQHFGDGTRLSIL.

The V and J genes are TRBV10-3 and TRBJ1-2; 12 positions agree with TRBD1. The CDR3 sequence is 13 residues long. Looked up from germline, CDR1 is ENHRY and CDR2 is SYGVKD. The V gene end was trimmed by 10 bases and the J gene end by 13 bases; junction bases not matched to a gene: 13. The CDR3 DNA reads TGTGCCACCGTGCTTGAGGGACAGGGGGCCACCACCTTC. This sequence encodes CATVLEGQGATTF.

V gene TRBV5-5 combines with J gene TRBJ2-7, with D possibly matching TRBD1 (5 bases). V lost 2 bases to trimming and J lost 6 bases, with 21 bases between them. CDR1 SGHKS and CDR2 YYEKEE come from the germline V gene (reference sequence). CDR3 length: 16 residues. CDR3 in DNA: TGTGCCAGCAGCTTCGAGCTTGGACATATGCTGCGCGAGCAGTACTTC. Amino acids: CASSFELGHMLREQYF.

The V gene is TRBV30, the J gene TRBJ1-4, with 9 bases aligning to TRBD1. This CDR3 region has 14 residues. The junction had 9 bases not matched to a gene; V was cut back by 5 bases and J by 8 bases. In germline, CDR1 is GTSNPN, CDR2 SVGIG (reference sequence). CDR3 in DNA: TGTGCCTGGGCTATGGGGGACAGGGTCGAAAAACTGTTTTTT. It is translated as CAWAMGDRVEKLFF.